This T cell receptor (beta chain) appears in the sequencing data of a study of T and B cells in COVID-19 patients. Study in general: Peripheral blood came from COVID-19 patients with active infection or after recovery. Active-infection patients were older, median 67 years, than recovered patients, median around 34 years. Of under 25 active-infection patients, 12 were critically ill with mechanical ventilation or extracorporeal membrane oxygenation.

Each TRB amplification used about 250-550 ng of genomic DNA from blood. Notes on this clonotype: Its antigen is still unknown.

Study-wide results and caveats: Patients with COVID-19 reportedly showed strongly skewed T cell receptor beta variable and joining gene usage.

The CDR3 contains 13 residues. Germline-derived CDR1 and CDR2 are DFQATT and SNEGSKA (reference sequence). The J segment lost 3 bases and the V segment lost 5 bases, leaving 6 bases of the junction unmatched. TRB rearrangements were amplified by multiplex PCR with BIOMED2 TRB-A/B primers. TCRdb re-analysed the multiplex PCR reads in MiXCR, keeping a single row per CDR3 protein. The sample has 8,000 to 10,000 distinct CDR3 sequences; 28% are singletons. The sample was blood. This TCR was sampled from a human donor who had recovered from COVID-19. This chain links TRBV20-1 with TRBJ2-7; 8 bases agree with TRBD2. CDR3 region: CSASREGLYEQYF. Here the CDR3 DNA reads TGCAGTGCTTCCCGGGAGGGACTCTACGAGCAGTACTTC.